The 15 T cell receptor beta chains in this list originate from one sample, sequenced in a study of T cell responses to AZD1222 COVID-19 vaccine. The protocol was immunoSEQ multiplex PCR, while the TCRdb copy is restricted to in-frame clones and leaves out a portion. The table shows around 150,000 clones, with about 90% occurring only once. The starting material was peripheral blood, obtained on day 0 of AZD1222 vaccination. The receptors were gathered from an adult in good health.

The chain couples TRBV30 to TRBJ1-5; no firm D call. V was trimmed by 1 base and J by 4 bases, leaving 11 bases between them. Per germline, CDR1 GTSNPN and CDR2 SVGIG (reference sequence). CDR3 length equals 14 residues. The CDR3 DNA sequence: TGTGCCTGGAGTGCTCCCCAGTGGAATCAGCCCCAGCATTTT. It translates to CAWSAPQWNQPQHF. Full variable domain (remainder filled in from reference TRBV30 and TRBJ1-5): SQTIHQWPATLVQPVGSPLSLECTVEGTSNPNLYWYRQAAGRGLQLLFYSVGIGQISSEVPQNLSASRPQDRQFILSSKKLLLSDSGFYLCAWSAPQWNQPQHFGDGTRLSIL.

This chain joins TRBV27 and TRBJ1-5; possibly TRBD1 for D (5 bases). Trimming left V 2 bases short and J 1 base short, with 6 bases between. Per the germline V gene, CDR1 is MNHEY and CDR2 is SMNVEV (reference sequence). The length of the CDR3 is 14 residues. The CDR3 DNA is TGTGCCAGCAGTTTAGGGGGAAGCAATCAGCCCCAGCATTTT. Amino acids: CASSLGGSNQPQHF.

The chain combines TRBV7-6 with TRBJ1-5, with a possible D match to TRBD1 (5 bases). Germline loops: CDR1 SGHVS, CDR2 FNYEAQ. This CDR3 has 15 residues. Trimming removed 5 bases from V and 1 base from J, with 12 bases in between. The CDR3 nucleotides are TGTGCCAGCAGCCCCTCGACAGTAAGCAATCAGCCCCAGCATTTT. Protein: CASSPSTVSNQPQHF. The full variable domain, in which reference TRBV7-6 and TRBJ1-5 provide the parts outside the CDR3, is GAGVSQSPRYKVTKRGQDVALRCDPISGHVSLYWYRQALGQGPEFLTYFNYEAQQDKSGLPNDRFSAERPEGSISTLTIQRTEQRDSAMYRCASSPSTVSNQPQHFGDGTRLSIL.

This sequence joins TRBV30 and TRBJ1-5; D perhaps matches TRBD1 (5 bases). This CDR3 comprises 13 residues. Germline V CDR1 and CDR2: GTSNPN, SVGIG (reference sequence). Trimming removed 7 bases at V and 2 bases at J, with 12 bases between. This CDR3 reads CAFRGMGNQPQHF. In DNA form, the CDR3 reads TGTGCCTTTAGGGGTATGGGCAATCAGCCCCAGCATTTT.

The chain joins TRBV7-2 to TRBJ2-3; weak D call: TRBD2 (6 bases). There are 14 residues in the CDR3. V gave up 3 bases and J gave up 6 bases, with 13 bases separating them. CDR1 is SGHTA and CDR2 is FQGNSA in the germline V gene. CDR3 amino acids: CASSFRVGSDTQYF. The CDR3 nucleotides read TGTGCCAGCAGCTTTAGGGTCGGGAGCGATACGCAGTATTTT.

The rearrangement joins TRBV4-3 to TRBJ2-7; D possibly matches TRBD1 or TRBD2 (6 bases each). The ends were cut back, 0 bases at V and 2 bases at J, with 11 bases in the middle. The germline gives CDR1 LGHNA, CDR2 YSLEER. The CDR3 runs to 15 residues. The CDR3 DNA reads TGCGCCAGCAGCCAAGATTGGGGGGCCCCCTACGAGCAGTACTTC. Amino acids: CASSQDWGAPYEQYF.

The count of this clone is one. The chain couples TRBV7-9 to TRBJ2-1, with D unresolved. V was trimmed by 0 bases and J by 8 bases, leaving 11 bases between them. Germline-derived CDR1 and CDR2 are SEHNR and FQNEAQ (reference sequence). The CDR3 consists of 14 residues. CDR3 amino acids: CASSLAGLKDEQFF. DNA of the CDR3: TGTGCCAGCAGCTTAGCGGGCCTCAAAGATGAGCAGTTCTTC. The whole variable domain, filled in from reference TRBV7-9 and TRBJ2-1, reads DTGVSQNPRHKITKRGQNVTFRCDPISEHNRLYWYRQTLGQGPEFLTYFQNEAQLEKSRLLSDRFSAERPKGSFSTLEIQRTEQGDSAMYLCASSLAGLKDEQFFGPGTRLTVL.

This sequence joins TRBV4-2 and TRBJ2-5; D unclear. V gave up 2 bases and J gave up 0 bases, with 7 bases separating them. The CDR3 length is 14 residues. The germline V gene has CDR1 LGHNA and CDR2 YNFKEQ. In nucleotides, the CDR3 is TGTGCCAGCAGCCAAAGAAACGACCAAGAGACCCAGTACTTC. It encodes CASSQRNDQETQYF.

The chain couples TRBV2 to TRBJ2-1; 8 bases map to TRBD2. The V gene's germline CDR1 is SNHLY and CDR2 FYNNEI. Germline trimming cut 7 bases from V and 4 bases from J; bases unmatched to any gene: 9. There are 15 residues in the CDR3. CDR3 DNA: TGTGCCAGCACCGCTAATAGCGGGGTTTACAATGAGCAGTTCTTC. Its protein is CASTANSGVYNEQFF.

The chain links TRBV20-1 to TRBJ1-6; D not certain. The CDR3 runs to 13 residues. CDR1 and CDR2 from the germline V gene are DFQATT and SNEGSKA (reference sequence). V lost 3 bases to trimming and J lost 4 bases, with 7 bases between them. The CDR3, as DNA: TGCAGTGCTAGTGGCCAGTATAATTCACCCCTCCACTTT. This translates into CSASGQYNSPLHF.

The chain joins TRBV27 to TRBJ1-2; 10 bases fit TRBD1. The CDR3 spans 15 residues. Germline V gene data show CDR1 as MNHEY and CDR2 as SMNVEV (reference sequence). The V segment lost 4 bases and the J segment 6 bases; nucleotides outside the gene matches: 8. Here the CDR3 DNA reads TGTGCCAGCAGTTCCCCGGGACAGGGGTACCATGGCTACACCTTC. It specifies CASSSPGQGYHGYTF.

This chain links TRBV4-1 with TRBJ1-1; TRBD1 is a possible D gene (6 bases). Germline V lookup: CDR1 MGHRA, CDR2 YSYEKL. The CDR3 extends over 15 amino acids. Trimming cost V 0 bases and J 7 bases, with 15 bases left between them. CDR3 DNA: TGCGCCAGCAGCCAAGAACCGACAGGTACCCTTGAAGCTTTCTTT. It yields the protein CASSQEPTGTLEAFF.

The chain links TRBV3-1 (or the pseudogene TRBV3-2) to TRBJ1-2, with TRBD1 matching 8 bases. The trim removed 2 bases at V and 10 bases at J, leaving 3 bases unmatched. The germline V gene has CDR1 LGHDT and CDR2 YNNKEL (reference sequence). The CDR3 has 12 amino acids. CDR3 bases: TGTGCCAGCAGCCAAAACCAGGGGGCCTACACCTTC. As protein: CASSQNQGAYTF.

Regarding this clone: An end of the junction differs from the germline gene, which may be a read error. The chain carries TRBV19 and TRBJ2-5; no firm D call. The CDR3 is made up of 13 amino acids. Per germline, CDR1 LNHDA and CDR2 SQIVND (reference sequence). The CDR3 loop is CASSLDYGETQYF. The DNA of the CDR3 is TGTGCCAGTAGTTTAGATTATGGAGAGACCCAGTACTTC.

V gene TRBV3-1 (or the pseudogene TRBV3-2) combines with J gene TRBJ1-1, with 8 nucleotides matching TRBD1. V gave up 4 bases and J gave up 1 base; unmatched junction bases: 5. CDR3 length: 15 residues. Germline V gene data show CDR1 as LGHDT and CDR2 as YNNKEL (reference sequence). CDR3 sequence reads: CASSPRQGANTEAFF. In nucleotides, the CDR3 is TGTGCCAGCAGCCCCCGGCAGGGGGCGAACACTGAAGCTTTCTTT.